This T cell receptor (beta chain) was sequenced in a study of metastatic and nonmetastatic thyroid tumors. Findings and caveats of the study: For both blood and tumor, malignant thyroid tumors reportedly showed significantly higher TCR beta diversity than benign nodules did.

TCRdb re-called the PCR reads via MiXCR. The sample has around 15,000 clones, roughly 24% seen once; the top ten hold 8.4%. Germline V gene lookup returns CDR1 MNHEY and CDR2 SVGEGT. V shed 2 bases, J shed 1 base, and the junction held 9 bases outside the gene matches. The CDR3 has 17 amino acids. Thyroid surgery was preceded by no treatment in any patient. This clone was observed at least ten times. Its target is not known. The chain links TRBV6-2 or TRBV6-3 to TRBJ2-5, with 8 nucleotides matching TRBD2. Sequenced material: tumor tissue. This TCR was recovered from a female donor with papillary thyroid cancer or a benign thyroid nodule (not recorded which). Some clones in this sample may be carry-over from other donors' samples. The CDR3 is CASSYPPGTRAQETQYF. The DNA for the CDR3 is TGTGCCAGCAGTTACCCACCCGGGACTAGGGCCCAAGAGACCCAGTACTTC.